The rows below give T cell receptor beta chains drawn from one sample of a study of blood T cell repertoires in COVID-19. Profiled with immunoSEQ multiplex PCR; TCRdb holds only in-frame clones, not every one. The sample has approximately 350,000 clones, more than 80% seen once. The sample comprised peripheral blood. The origin of the receptors is a woman younger than 45 with COVID-19, enrolled during active disease. The CDR3 runs from the conserved cysteine through the conserved F or W. Each record gives: V gene, J gene, CDR3 protein.

TRBV3-1/TRBV3-2	TRBJ2-3	CASSHGRDRVEDTQYF
TRBV6-6	TRBJ2-2	CASSYASGLGTGELFF
TRBV21-1	TRBJ1-4	CASRMGRFGEKLFF
TRBV6-5	TRBJ2-1	CAIRATRDNEQFF
TRBV7-9	TRBJ1-2	CASSPAKGTGEGGYTF
TRBV28	TRBJ1-6	CASSFSGQGNSPLHF
TRBV30	TRBJ2-5	CAWSRGGQETQYF
TRBV18	TRBJ2-1	CASSQAGGLNEQFF
TRBV5-4	TRBJ1-2	CASRVQGARDGYTF
TRBV11-3	TRBJ2-2	CASSPRQTANTGELFF
TRBV10-2	TRBJ1-4	CASSPGGRRTRNEKLFF
TRBV10-2	TRBJ2-7	CASSESGQGVGEQYF
TRBV19	TRBJ1-5	CASSIRRGDQPQHF
TRBV27	TRBJ1-2	CASTPIGSGVVDGYTF
TRBV10-3	TRBJ2-2	CAISGLAGGASVTGELFF
TRBV18	TRBJ1-4	CASSPSTGLNNEKLFF
TRBV29-1	TRBJ1-5	CSVVIGTGGNQPQHF
TRBV2	TRBJ2-7	CASSVGQGVGYEQYF
TRBV10-3	TRBJ1-2	CAIKPGQTNGYTF
TRBV24-1	TRBJ2-1	CATSDKIAGGTEKFF
TRBV27	TRBJ1-2	CASSPRGGGRGKHGYTF
TRBV5-1	TRBJ2-1	CATRGASGYNEQFF
TRBV6-2/TRBV6-3	TRBJ1-2	CASSQITGIGYGYTF
TRBV20-1	TRBJ1-5	CSVGGNQPQHF
TRBV6-5	TRBJ2-2	CASRPDSPNTGELFF
TRBV19	TRBJ2-1	CASERGGSYNEQFF
TRBV7-8	TRBJ2-5	CASSPRGVETQYF
TRBV7-2	TRBJ2-3	CASSPTTGGLTDTQYF
TRBV27	TRBJ1-5	CASSPSRTAGQPQHF
TRBV19	TRBJ1-6	CASSTTGDPYNSPLHF
TRBV6-1	TRBJ2-7	CASSEGPEGSYEQYF
TRBV7-9	TRBJ1-2	CASSSKDRGLYGYTF
TRBV10-3	TRBJ1-4	CATSRGRLNEKLFF
TRBV28	TRBJ1-6	CASTRTGALLEPLHF
TRBV2	TRBJ2-2	CASSEGGNTGELFF
TRBV29-1	TRBJ2-1	CSVGAVPQQFF
TRBV7-6	TRBJ2-2	CASSLASGNTGELFF
TRBV19	TRBJ1-5	CASSIRGQGGQPQHF
TRBV7-2	TRBJ2-3	CASTAAGGSDTQYF
TRBV19	TRBJ1-6	CASSITWDTDNSPLHF
TRBV5-4	TRBJ2-3	CASSFSLDTQYF
TRBV9	TRBJ2-1	CASSKGQGFDEQFF
TRBV10-3	TRBJ2-3	CAISDPDRPSTDTQYF
TRBV24-1	TRBJ2-1	CATSAGSGNEQFF
TRBV9	TRBJ2-5	CASSVGSGAGETQYF